The 27 T cell receptor beta chains listed next were all sequenced from one sample in a study of cytomegalovirus exposure and HLA in healthy donors. PCR involved 60 Vbeta and 13 Jbeta primers. The method was immunoSEQ multiplex PCR; TCRdb's version includes in-frame clones alone and lacks a portion of them. In the table there are 150,000 to 200,000 clones, 55% to 65% of which are singletons. Input material: PBMCs. These receptors were collected from a man aged 35 to 55 in good health and CMV-seronegative.

The chain is built from TRBV27 and TRBJ1-5, with a tentative D call TRBD1 (6 bases). The CDR3 is made up of 17 amino acids. Per the germline V gene, CDR1 is MNHEY and CDR2 is SMNVEV (reference sequence). V was clipped by 6 bases and J by 1 base, with 19 bases between them. The CDR3 protein is CASSLGGGGGSNQPQHF. The CDR3 DNA reads TGTGCCAGCAGCTTGGGGGGTGGCGGGGGCAGCAATCAGCCCCAGCATTTT.

The V and J genes are TRBV19 and TRBJ1-2, with D unclear. Germline values: CDR1 LNHDA, CDR2 SQIVND (reference sequence). This CDR3 has 14 amino acids. Trimming pared 5 bases from V and 8 bases from J, leaving 18 bases between. In nucleotides, the CDR3 is TGTGCCAGTAGTCAACAGATCGGAAGTGGAGGCTACACCTTC. It is translated as CASSQQIGSGGYTF.

This clone was counted only a few times. The V call is TRBV2, the J call TRBJ1-1, with 8 bases fitting TRBD1. V lost 5 bases, J lost 10 bases, and 9 bases stayed unmatched. Looked up from germline, CDR1 is SNHLY and CDR2 is FYNNEI. The CDR3 consists of 13 residues. Here the CDR3 reads CASSQGQGAGAFF. Here the CDR3 DNA reads TGTGCCAGCAGTCAAGGCCAGGGGGCTGGAGCTTTCTTT.

This clone was observed a single time. J is TRBJ2-1 and V is TRBV5-6, with TRBD2 matching over 8 bases. This CDR3 contains 12 residues. V trimming: 3 bases; J trimming: 12 bases; junction bases outside the gene matches: 5. The germline CDR1 and CDR2 sequences are SGHDT and YYEEEE. CDR3 nucleotides: TGTGCCAGCAGCTCACTAGCGGCGGCGCAGTTCTTC. This translates into CASSSLAAAQFF.

The chain carries TRBV6-5 and TRBJ2-7; D not certain. With 6 bases removed from V and 9 bases from J, the gap between germline ends came to 12 bases. The CDR3 has 11 amino acids. Germline loops: CDR1 MNHEY, CDR2 SVGAGI. This chain's CDR3 is CASRATTAQYF. The CDR3 DNA reads as TGTGCCAGCAGAGCAACTACCGCGCAGTACTTC.

This chain links TRBV7-9 with TRBJ2-7, with D tentatively TRBD2 (7 bases). Deletions cut 3 bases from V and 5 bases from J, with 14 bases between. There are 14 residues in the CDR3. Germline assignment: CDR1 SEHNR and CDR2 FQNEAQ (reference sequence). CDR3 sequence (DNA): TGTGCCAGCAGCTTTGGGGGGGCCTCGGACGAGCAGTACTTC. Translating it yields CASSFGGASDEQYF.

V and J are TRBV7-2 and TRBJ1-2; D is perhaps TRBD1 (5 bases). The CDR3 extends over 14 amino acids. Trimming took 4 bases from V and 7 from J, leaving 16 bases between them. Germline CDR1 and CDR2: SGHTA and FQGNSA. CDR3 coding DNA: TGTGCCAGCAGCTACGACAGCTCCAGCCGTGGCTACACCTTC. It encodes CASSYDSSSRGYTF.

The chain carries TRBV18 and TRBJ1-5; D unclear. The CDR3 loop spans 13 amino acids. Deletions cut 2 bases from V and 3 bases from J, with 5 bases between. CDR1 KGHSH and CDR2 LQKENI come from the germline V gene. DNA for the CDR3: TGTGCCAGCTCACCAGACAACAATCAGCCCCAGCATTTT. It specifies CASSPDNNQPQHF.

The V and J genes are TRBV2 and TRBJ1-1; 9 bases map to TRBD1. The V gene's germline CDR1 is SNHLY and CDR2 FYNNEI. The J segment lost 6 bases and the V segment lost 8 bases, leaving 13 bases of the junction unmatched. This CDR3 region has 15 residues. The CDR3 loop reads CASGGRGQGRAEAFF. The CDR3 DNA reads as TGTGCCAGCGGGGGACGGGGACAGGGAAGGGCTGAAGCTTTCTTT.

This chain joins TRBV6-1 and TRBJ2-1, with D possibly TRBD1 on 5 matching bases. The CDR3 has 13 residues. CDR1 is MNHNS, CDR2 SASEGT, per germline. V was pared by 5 bases and J by 9 bases, with 14 bases between. This CDR3 is CASSRTFLGEQFF. In DNA form, the CDR3 reads TGTGCCAGCAGTCGGACATTCCTGGGTGAGCAGTTCTTC.

CDR3 loop: CASSQFTGHEQYF. CDR3 nucleotide sequence: TGCGCCAGCAGTCAATTTACAGGGCACGAGCAGTACTTC. The genes are TRBV23-1 and TRBJ2-7, with D perhaps TRBD1 (6 bases). TRBV23-1 is labeled an ORF, and its function is uncertain. The CDR3 is 13 amino acids. Between the trimmed V and J ends, which lost 1 base and 5 bases, there was a span of 9 bases.

The chain uses TRBV5-1 and TRBJ1-6, with D hard to call. Trimming removed 1 base at V and 7 bases at J, with 12 bases between. The CDR3 has 15 residues. Germline V gene data show CDR1 as SGHRS and CDR2 as YFSETQ. The CDR3 DNA follows: TGCGCCAGCAGCTTGAGTCGGGTGGCGAATTCACCCCTCCACTTT. This encodes CASSLSRVANSPLHF.

The chain links TRBV5-4 to TRBJ2-5, with D possibly being TRBD2 (7 bases). Germline V CDR1 and CDR2: SGHNT, YYREEE (reference sequence). V lost 3 bases and J lost 5, with 14 bases in between. The CDR3 totals 14 residues. CDR3 coding DNA: TGTGCCAGCAGCTACGGGGGGCGCGGGGAGACCCAGTACTTC. Encoded protein: CASSYGGRGETQYF.

The rearrangement uses TRBV7-2 and TRBJ1-5; tentative D call: TRBD1 (6 bases). V was shortened by 3 bases and J by 8 bases, with 17 bases between the two germline ends. The CDR3 has 15 amino acids. CDR1 is SGHTA and CDR2 is FQGNSA in the germline V gene. The CDR3 reads CASSLTGHSEEPQHF. The CDR3 DNA is TGTGCCAGCAGCTTGACGGGACACTCGGAGGAGCCCCAGCATTTT.

V gene TRBV6-5 combines with J gene TRBJ1-1; 9 bases are shared with TRBD1. V gave up 4 bases and J gave up 11 bases; unmatched junction bases: 5. The CDR3 spans 12 residues. Germline loops: CDR1 MNHEY, CDR2 SVGAGI. The DNA of the CDR3 is TGTGCCAGCAGTTCCTGGGACAGGGAGGCTTTCTTT. Its translation: CASSSWDREAFF.

Only a few counts were recorded for this clone. Since a much larger clone is just one base distant, this may be a read error. This rearrangement joins TRBV5-6 to TRBJ2-4; 11 positions agree with TRBD2. The CDR3 runs to 16 residues. Germline assignment: CDR1 SGHDT and CDR2 YYEEEE. The V and J ends lost 2 bases and 4 bases, in that order; junction bases with no gene match: 5. DNA of the CDR3: TGTGCCAGCAGCTTAGCTACTAGCGGGAGAAAAAACATTCAGTACTTC. As protein: CASSLATSGRKNIQYF.

This chain joins TRBV19 and TRBJ2-5; D call uncertain. V lost 4 bases and J 4 bases, leaving 13 bases between the germline ends. From germline, CDR1 is LNHDA and CDR2 SQIVND (reference sequence). The length of the CDR3 is 14 residues. CDR3 loop: CASSSTQTVETQYF. The CDR3 DNA follows: TGTGCCAGTAGTAGTACACAGACCGTAGAGACCCAGTACTTC.

This clone has a handful of counts. V gene TRBV4-3 combines with J gene TRBJ2-3, with TRBD2 matching over 7 bases. Trimming took 1 base from V and 6 from J; bases not matched to a gene: 10. The CDR3 is 16 amino acids. From germline, CDR1 is LGHNA and CDR2 YSLEER. The CDR3 nucleotides are TGCGCCAGCAGCCAAGGTTACGGGACTATTCAGGATACGCAGTATTTT. Its protein is CASSQGYGTIQDTQYF.

The V gene is TRBV21-1, the J gene TRBJ2-1; no DNA check was done on the table's D call, TRBD1. TRBV21-1 constitutes a pseudogene. This CDR3 has 20 amino acids. This CDR3 reads CASSKAPCLGQGGLSNEQFF. The CDR3 bases are TGTGCCAGCAGCAAAGCGCCCTGTTTGGGACAGGGAGGTCTAAGCAATGAGCAGTTCTTC.

The chain uses TRBV18 and TRBJ2-2, with a tentative D call TRBD1 (6 bases). The length of the CDR3 is 16 residues. Trimming pared 0 bases from V and 7 bases from J, leaving 15 bases between. The V gene's germline CDR1 is KGHSH and CDR2 LQKENI. CDR3 sequence (DNA): TGTGCCAGCTCACCACCGTCCGGGCAGGGGATCGGGGAGCTGTTTTTT. Translating it yields CASSPPSGQGIGELFF.

This clone was recorded a few times. The rearrangement uses TRBV14 and TRBJ1-2, with a possible D match to TRBD1 (6 bases). The CDR3 runs 18 residues. V was trimmed by 3 bases and J by 5 bases, leaving 25 bases between them. From germline, CDR1 is SGHDN and CDR2 FVKESK. DNA of the CDR3: TGTGCCAGCAGCCACCTGAAGACAGGAGGAGTGGGTGGGTATGGCTACACCTTC. Protein: CASSHLKTGGVGGYGYTF. The whole variable domain, remainder taken from reference TRBV14 and TRBJ1-2, is EAGVTQFPSHSVIEKGQTVTLRCDPISGHDNLYWYRRVMGKEIKFLLHFVKESKQDESGMPNNRFLAERTGGTYSTLKVQPAELEDSGVYFCASSHLKTGGVGGYGYTFGSGTRLTVV.

The rearrangement links TRBV28 to TRBJ1-2; D is perhaps TRBD1 (6 bases). The V and J ends lost 4 bases and 0 bases respectively, with 15 bases between them. Germline values: CDR1 MDHEN, CDR2 SYDVKM. There are 16 residues in the CDR3. CDR3 sequence (DNA): TGTGCCAGCAGTTCCTTCGCGGGGGGCGCTAACTATGGCTACACCTTC. As protein: CASSSFAGGANYGYTF.

The CDR3 loop reads CASSLAFGTPGSPLHF. As DNA, the CDR3 is TGTGCCAGCAGCTTAGCTTTTGGGACTCCGGGGTCACCCCTCCACTTT. V usage is TRBV7-9 and J usage is TRBJ1-6, with D perhaps TRBD1 (5 bases). The germline V gene has CDR1 SEHNR and CDR2 FQNEAQ (reference sequence). The V end lost 0 bases, the J end lost 10 bases, and 16 bases lay between the germline ends. This CDR3 has 16 amino acids. The variable domain in full, with the rest retrieved from reference TRBV7-9 and TRBJ1-6, is DTGVSQNPRHKITKRGQNVTFRCDPISEHNRLYWYRQTLGQGPEFLTYFQNEAQLEKSRLLSDRFSAERPKGSFSTLEIQRTEQGDSAMYLCASSLAFGTPGSPLHFGNGTRLTVT.

The chain has TRBV6-1 and TRBJ2-1; possibly TRBD2 for D (5 bases). CDR1 and CDR2 (germline): MNHNS, SASEGT. This CDR3 contains 11 residues. The V end lost 6 bases, the J end lost 9 bases, and 9 bases lay between the germline ends. In DNA form, the CDR3 reads TGTGCCAGCAGCGTAGAGGGTGAGCAGTTCTTC. This encodes CASSVEGEQFF.

This clone turned up a few times. The rearrangement uses TRBV27 and TRBJ1-1; maybe TRBD1 (6 bases). V was trimmed by 3 bases and J by 8 bases, leaving 16 bases between them. The CDR3 covers 14 residues. Germline V gene sequence: CDR1 MNHEY, CDR2 SMNVEV (reference sequence). CDR3 sequence reads: CASSFAGARSEAFF. The CDR3, as DNA: TGTGCCAGCAGTTTCGCGGGGGCAAGATCGGAAGCTTTCTTT.

On this clone itself: Other DNA variants within this sample encode the same CDR3. The chain is built from TRBV27 and TRBJ2-7, with 8 bases aligning to TRBD1. Trimming cost V 5 bases and J 2 bases; bases outside gene matches: 5. CDR3 length: 14 amino acids. Germline assignment: CDR1 MNHEY and CDR2 SMNVEV (reference sequence). The CDR3 here is CASSHRDRTYEQYF. The CDR3, as DNA: TGTGCCAGCAGTCACCGGGACAGGACCTACGAGCAGTACTTC.

The rearrangement uses TRBV28 and TRBJ2-7; 9 nucleotides agree with TRBD1. This CDR3 region has 17 residues. Germline values: CDR1 MDHEN, CDR2 SYDVKM. With V trimmed by 5 bases and J by 5 bases, 16 bases remained unmatched. CDR3 residues: CASSETPGGQGANEQYF. The CDR3 region has the DNA TGTGCCAGCAGTGAAACCCCTGGGGGACAGGGAGCCAACGAGCAGTACTTC.